Shown below are 21 T cell receptor beta chains from a single sample sequenced in a study of blood T cell repertoires in COVID-19. Libraries were prepared by immunoSEQ multiplex PCR; TCRdb keeps only in-frame clonotypes and omits some of them. In the table there are approximately 330,000 clones, 90% of which are singletons. The source material was peripheral blood. These receptors were collected from a woman between 40 and 55 years old with COVID-19, enrolled during active disease.

This chain links TRBV19 with TRBJ1-1; no definite D call. From germline, CDR1 is LNHDA and CDR2 SQIVND (reference sequence). V lost 6 bases and J lost 7, with 15 bases in between. The CDR3 has 13 residues. CDR3: CASSKDIALEAFF. In nucleotides, the CDR3 is TGTGCCAGTAGCAAAGACATTGCCCTTGAAGCTTTCTTT.

The chain recombines TRBV19 with TRBJ1-1, with 7 bases that match TRBD1. The junction had 8 bases not matched to a gene; V was cut back by 5 bases and J by 8 bases. The CDR3 runs to 13 residues. Germline assignment: CDR1 LNHDA and CDR2 SQIVND (reference sequence). The CDR3 spells CASSLDRENEAFF. In DNA form, the CDR3 reads TGTGCCAGTAGTCTCGACAGGGAAAACGAAGCTTTCTTT.

This sequence joins TRBV7-2 and TRBJ2-7; D is perhaps TRBD1 (5 bases). V lost 0 bases and J 0 bases, leaving 9 bases between the germline ends. The CDR3 runs to 15 residues. CDR1 SGHTA and CDR2 FQGNSA come from the germline V gene. The CDR3 spells CASSLAGQGSYEQYF. The CDR3 DNA sequence: TGTGCCAGCAGCTTAGCGGGGCAGGGCTCCTACGAGCAGTACTTC.

The genes are TRBV6-2 or TRBV6-3 and TRBJ1-1; D gene unclear. Deletions cut 4 bases from V and 2 bases from J, with 17 bases between. The CDR3 totals 16 residues. Germline loops: CDR1 MNHEY, CDR2 SVGEGT. The CDR3 region has the DNA TGTGCCAGCAGTTCCCCGGTACAGAACCTAAACACTGAAGCTTTCTTT. Translating gives CASSSPVQNLNTEAFF.

The chain is built from TRBV11-2 and TRBJ1-1; D possibly corresponds to TRBD1 (5 bases). V lost 3 bases, J lost 8 bases, and 13 bases lay in between. The length of the CDR3 is 13 residues. Germline CDR1 and CDR2: SGHAT and FQNNGV. The DNA of the CDR3 is TGTGCCAGCAGCTTTTCCGCGGGGGGGGAAGCTTTCTTT. As protein: CASSFSAGGEAFF.

This rearrangement joins TRBV7-9 to TRBJ1-6, with D perhaps matching TRBD1 (6 bases). Germline V lookup: CDR1 SEHNR, CDR2 FQNEAQ (reference sequence). V was clipped by 5 bases and J by 10 bases, with 15 bases between them. This CDR3 has 14 residues. DNA for the CDR3: TGTGCCAGCAGCCTACAGGGAGATGGGTCACCCCTCCACTTT. Translating it yields CASSLQGDGSPLHF.

The CDR3 DNA follows: TGTGCCAGCAGTTCGTACACTAGCGTCCTAGGGGGAGATACGCAGTATTTT. Translation gives CASSSYTSVLGGDTQYF. The rearrangement uses TRBV27 and TRBJ2-3; the D gene is possibly TRBD2 (7 bases). The CDR3 loop spans 17 amino acids. The germline gives CDR1 MNHEY, CDR2 SMNVEV (reference sequence). Trimming shortened V by 4 bases and J by 5 bases, and 22 bases separated the two germline ends.

This clone was detected a few times. The genes are TRBV28 and TRBJ2-1; 10 bases fit TRBD2. The junction had 12 bases not matched to a gene; V was cut back by 5 bases and J by 5 bases. Per germline, CDR1 MDHEN and CDR2 SYDVKM. The CDR3 extends over 17 amino acids. The CDR3 DNA reads as TGTGCCAGCAGTAGAGCTAGCGGGGGACACCTGGACAATGAGCAGTTCTTC. Translation gives CASSRASGGHLDNEQFF.

The V call is TRBV5-4, the J call TRBJ1-3; D gene unclear. The CDR3 is made up of 17 amino acids. CDR1 is SGHNT, CDR2 YYREEE, per germline (reference sequence). V shed 0 bases and J shed 2 bases, with 15 bases lying between them. The DNA of the CDR3 is TGTGCCAGCAGCTTGGATGGTGCCAGTAAAGCTGGAAACACCATATATTTT. Amino acids: CASSLDGASKAGNTIYF.

The CDR3, as DNA: TGTGCCAGCAGCTTAAGTCTAGAGAACACTGAAGCTTTCTTT. Translated: CASSLSLENTEAFF. V is TRBV11-3 and J is TRBJ1-1, with D unclear. From germline, CDR1 is SGHNT and CDR2 YENEEA. CDR3 length: 14 amino acids. Trimming pared 2 bases from V and 1 base from J, leaving 8 bases between.

The CDR3 here is CATSDQQGSGANVLTF. The CDR3 nucleotides are TGTGCCACCAGTGATCAACAGGGCTCTGGGGCCAACGTCCTGACTTTC. This sequence joins TRBV24-1 and TRBJ2-6; possibly TRBD1 for D (6 bases). CDR1 and CDR2 from the germline V gene are KGHDR and SFDVKD. V was pared by 3 bases and J by 0 bases, with 8 bases between. The CDR3 length is 16 residues.

The genes are TRBV7-2 and TRBJ2-5; tentatively, D is TRBD1 (5 bases). The CDR3 is made up of 17 amino acids. The germline V gene encodes CDR1 SGHTA and CDR2 FQGNSA. V was trimmed by 1 base and J by 5 bases, leaving 20 bases between them. This chain's CDR3 is CASSLGFSGFGRETQYF. The CDR3 nucleotides are TGTGCCAGCAGCTTAGGATTTTCAGGGTTTGGCAGGGAGACCCAGTACTTC.

V gene TRBV24-1 combines with J gene TRBJ2-7; 8 positions agree with TRBD1. Germline V gives CDR1 KGHDR, CDR2 SFDVKD. J lost 6 bases, V lost 0 bases, and 6 bases had no gene match. This CDR3 comprises 15 residues. CDR3 coding DNA: TGTGCCACCAGTGATTTGTCCGGACAGGGAAGCGAGCAGTACTTC. As protein: CATSDLSGQGSEQYF.

The chain joins TRBV28 to TRBJ1-2, with D maybe TRBD1 (5 bases). Germline CDR1 and CDR2: MDHEN and SYDVKM. The CDR3 sequence is 12 residues long. V was pared by 1 base and J by 13 bases, with 13 bases between. The CDR3 DNA reads as TGTGCCAGCAGTTTATCGGGCGGTCAGGGCACCTTC. This encodes CASSLSGGQGTF.

CDR3 nucleotide sequence: TGTGCCAGCAGCTTACCCCTAAGGGGCGGGGTTACCTACGAGCAGTACTTC. Its translation is CASSLPLRGGVTYEQYF. V gene TRBV11-2 combines with J gene TRBJ2-7, with a possible D match to TRBD2 (6 bases). Deletions cut 2 bases from V and 2 bases from J, with 19 bases between. The CDR3 is made up of 17 amino acids. The germline V gene encodes CDR1 SGHAT and CDR2 FQNNGV. Combining the CDR3 with reference TRBV11-2 and TRBJ2-7 gives the whole variable domain EAGVAQSPRYKIIEKRQSVAFWCNPISGHATLYWYQQILGQGPKLLIQFQNNGVVDDSQLPKDRFSAERLKGVDSTLKIQPAKLEDSAVYLCASSLPLRGGVTYEQYFGPGTRLTVT.

The CDR3 DNA sequence: TGTGCCAGCAGCCAACCCCACGGAACTACAAATGAAAAACTGTTTTTT. Translated: CASSQPHGTTNEKLFF. This chain connects TRBV5-6 to TRBJ1-4; D is unresolved. Germline V gene sequence: CDR1 SGHDT, CDR2 YYEEEE. Trimming shortened V by 4 bases and J by 5 bases, and 18 bases separated the two germline ends. The CDR3 loop spans 16 amino acids.

The chain uses TRBV18 and TRBJ2-7; unclear D gene. The CDR3 spans 13 residues. The V gene's germline CDR1 is KGHSH and CDR2 LQKENI. V shed 0 bases and J shed 2 bases, with 5 bases lying between them. The CDR3 DNA reads as TGTGCCAGCTCACCACCGAGCGCCTACGAGCAGTACTTC. As protein: CASSPPSAYEQYF.

V and J are TRBV18 and TRBJ2-1, with 8 bases aligning to TRBD1. CDR1 KGHSH and CDR2 LQKENI come from the germline V gene. V dropped 6 bases and J dropped 7; count of bases not matched to a gene: 14. This CDR3 region has 16 residues. The CDR3, as DNA: TGTGCCAGCTCTCCCCCTTCCCAGGGGGCCACTAATGAGCAGTTCTTC. Its protein is CASSPPSQGATNEQFF.

CDR3: CASSPREQGVYNEQFF. CDR3 bases: TGTGCCAGCTCACCTCGCGAACAGGGGGTCTACAATGAGCAGTTCTTC. The rearrangement links TRBV18 to TRBJ2-1; TRBD1 matches at 8 bases. The junction had 7 bases not matched to a gene; V was cut back by 3 bases and J by 3 bases. Germline V CDR1 and CDR2: KGHSH, LQKENI. This CDR3 is built from 16 residues. The full variable domain, rest sourced from reference TRBV18 and TRBJ2-1, is NAGVMQNPRHLVRRRGQEARLRCSPMKGHSHVYWYRQLPEEGLKFMVYLQKENIIDESGMPKERFSAEFPKEGPSILRIQQVVRGDSAAYFCASSPREQGVYNEQFFGPGTRLTVL.

V is TRBV6-5 and J is TRBJ1-2; 7 nucleotides agree with TRBD1. With V trimmed by 6 bases and J by 4 bases, 11 bases remained unmatched. This CDR3 has 15 amino acids. Germline V gene sequence: CDR1 MNHEY, CDR2 SVGAGI. The CDR3 reads CASRNAGGDTYGYTF. In DNA form, the CDR3 reads TGTGCCAGCAGAAACGCAGGGGGAGACACCTATGGCTACACCTTC.

V gene TRBV10-3 combines with J gene TRBJ2-1; tentative D call: TRBD2 (6 bases). Germline V gene sequence: CDR1 ENHRY, CDR2 SYGVKD. The germline V and J ends were trimmed by 4 bases and 8 bases, with 12 bases remaining between them. The CDR3 consists of 13 residues. This CDR3 is CAISADYLYEQFF. CDR3 DNA: TGTGCCATCAGTGCGGACTACTTGTATGAGCAGTTCTTC.